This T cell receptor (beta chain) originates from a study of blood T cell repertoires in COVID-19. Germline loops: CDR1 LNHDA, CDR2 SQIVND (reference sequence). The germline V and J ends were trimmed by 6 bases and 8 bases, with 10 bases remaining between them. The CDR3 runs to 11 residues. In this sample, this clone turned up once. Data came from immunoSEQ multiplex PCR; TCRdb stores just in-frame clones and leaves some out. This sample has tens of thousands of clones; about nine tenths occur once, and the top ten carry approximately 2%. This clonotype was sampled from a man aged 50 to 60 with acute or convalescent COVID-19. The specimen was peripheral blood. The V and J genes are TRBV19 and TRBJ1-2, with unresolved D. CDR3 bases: TGTGCCAGTAGGGGAGGGATCGGCTACACCTTC. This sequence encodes CASRGGIGYTF.